This T cell receptor (beta chain) was sequenced for a study of blood T cell repertoires in COVID-19. The data were produced by immunoSEQ multiplex PCR, yet TCRdb's version contains in-frame clones alone and is incomplete. The data show approximately 210,000 clones, about 90% seen once. Participant-given clinical history determined each cohort assignment. Recovered status in Cohort 3 required two negative PCRs, clearance, or symptom resolution. The ends lost 2 bases at V and 5 bases at J; junction bases unmatched: 10. Germline CDR1 reads MNHEY; CDR2 reads SVGAGI. The CDR3 is 16 residues long. This chain uses TRBV6-5 with TRBJ2-5; 8 bases align to TRBD2. Material for sequencing was PBMCs or T cells enriched from blood (not recorded which). This receptor was taken from a woman aged 18 to 35 who had recovered from COVID-19. The CDR3 sequence: CASSYEVGTRGETQYF. CDR3 DNA: TGTGCCAGCAGTTACGAGGTTGGGACTAGAGGGGAGACCCAGTACTTC.